This T cell receptor (beta chain) was obtained from a study of memory CD4+ T cells and cytomegalovirus serostatus. Across the whole study: This sample comes from healthy Belgian adults, roughly 9 CMV seropositive, under 25 seronegative. Study-level results: The CMV-associated TCR signature appears largely within the CD4+ memory repertoire. CD4+ memory repertoires contained about two fifths of the 164 reported CMV TCRbeta sequences.

Libraries were prepared by immunoSEQ multiplex PCR; TCRdb keeps only in-frame clonotypes and omits some of them. Here the sample spans about 59,000 clones, 80% being singletons. Single viable CD3+CD4+CD8-CD45RO+ cells were sorted as the memory CD4+ T cells. Donors' CMV status reflects serum IgG against pp150, pp28, p38, p52. The V gene end was trimmed by 5 bases and the J gene end by 2 bases; junction bases not matched to a gene: 5. The CDR3 runs 15 residues. CDR1 is SGHNT, CDR2 YYREEE, per germline (reference sequence). Concerning this clone itself: Antigen unknown.

The TCR sequence derives from an adult in good health and CMV-seronegative. Some clones in this sample may be carry-over from other donors' samples. V is TRBV5-4 and J is TRBJ2-5, with TRBD2 matching over 11 bases. The specimen was memory CD4+ T cells from blood. This CDR3 reads CASSSRLAGQETQYF. The DNA for the CDR3 is TGTGCCAGCAGTTCACGACTAGCGGGGCAAGAGACCCAGTACTTC.